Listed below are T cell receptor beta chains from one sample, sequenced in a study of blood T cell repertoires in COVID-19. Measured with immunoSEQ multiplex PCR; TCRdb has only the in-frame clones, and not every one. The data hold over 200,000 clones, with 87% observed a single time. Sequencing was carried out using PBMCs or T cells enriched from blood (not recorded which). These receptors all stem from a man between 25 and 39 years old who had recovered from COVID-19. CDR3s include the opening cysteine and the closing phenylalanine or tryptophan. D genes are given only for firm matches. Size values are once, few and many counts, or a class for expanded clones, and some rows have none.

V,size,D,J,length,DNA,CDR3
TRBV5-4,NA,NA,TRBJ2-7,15,TGTGCCAGCAGCCCCCAGTTGGGTACAGCCTACGAGCAGTACTTC,CASSPQLGTAYEQYF
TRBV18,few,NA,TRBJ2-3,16,TGTGCCAGCTCACCCCTCCGTCGGCGGTACACAGATACGCAGTATTTT,CASSPLRRRYTDTQYF
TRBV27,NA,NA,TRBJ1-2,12,TGTGCCAGCATGTCCAGCGCCTACGGCTACACCTTC,CASMSSAYGYTF
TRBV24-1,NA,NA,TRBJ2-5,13,TGTGCCACCAGTGAAAGTCCAGGGATGACCCAGTACTTC,CATSESPGMTQYF
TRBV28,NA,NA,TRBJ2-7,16,TGTGCCAGCAGTTCCGCGACAGTGAGAAGCTCCTACGAGCAGTACTTC,CASSSATVRSSYEQYF
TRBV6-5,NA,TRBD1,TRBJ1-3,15,TGTGCCAGCAGCCGGGACAGGGTGTCAGGAAACACCATATATTTT,CASSRDRVSGNTIYF
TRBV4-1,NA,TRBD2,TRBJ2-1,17,TGCGCCAGCAGCCCTGGGACTAGCGGTCCTACCTACAATGAGCAGTTCTTC,CASSPGTSGPTYNEQFF
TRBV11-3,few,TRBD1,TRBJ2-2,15,TGTGCCAGCAGCTTGGGACAGGGTCGGACCGGGGAGCTGTTTTTT,CASSLGQGRTGELFF
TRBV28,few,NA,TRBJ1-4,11,TGTGCCAGCAGCCGGAGTGAAAAACTGTTTTTT,CASSRSEKLFF
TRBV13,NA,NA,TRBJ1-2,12,TGTGCCAGCAGCTCCACAGGGTTGGGCTACACCTTC,CASSSTGLGYTF
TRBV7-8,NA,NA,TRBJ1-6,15,TGTGCCAGCAGCCTAGGAGGAGGGGCCGGATCACCCCTCCACTTT,CASSLGGGAGSPLHF
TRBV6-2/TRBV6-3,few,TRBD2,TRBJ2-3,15,TGTGCCAGCAGCTATAGCGGGGGAAACGTATATACGCAGTATTTT,CASSYSGGNVYTQYF
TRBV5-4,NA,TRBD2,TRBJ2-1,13,TGTGCCAGCAGCTCGCGGGGGTTCTATGAGCAGTTCTTC,CASSSRGFYEQFF
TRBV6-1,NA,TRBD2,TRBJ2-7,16,TGTGCCAGCAGCGAAAACACTAGCGGGAGAGGCTACGAGCAGTACTTC,CASSENTSGRGYEQYF
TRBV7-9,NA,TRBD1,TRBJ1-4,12,TGTGCCAGCAGCCCACGGACAGGGCAGCTGTTTTTT,CASSPRTGQLFF
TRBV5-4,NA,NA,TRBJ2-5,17,TGTGCCAGCAGCTTGGGAGGGAATACTAAAAGCCAAGAGACCCAGTACTTC,CASSLGGNTKSQETQYF
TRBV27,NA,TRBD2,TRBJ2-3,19,TGTGCCAGCAGTTGGGGCCACGGGACTAGCGGGGGGAAAGCAGATACGCAGTATTTT,CASSWGHGTSGGKADTQYF
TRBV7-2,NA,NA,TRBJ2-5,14,TGTGCCAGCAGCCTAGGGGCTTACCAAGAGACCCAGTACTTC,CASSLGAYQETQYF
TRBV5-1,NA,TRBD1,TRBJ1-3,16,TGCGCCAGCAGCGGACAGGGGCCGAACTCTGGAAACACCATATATTTT,CASSGQGPNSGNTIYF
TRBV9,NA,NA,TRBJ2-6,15,TGTGCCAGCAGCGTAATGGAGTCCGGGGCCAACGTCCTGACTTTC,CASSVMESGANVLTF
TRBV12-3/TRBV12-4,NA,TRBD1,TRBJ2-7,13,TGTGCCAGCAGGTGGGACAGGGAGGGAGAGCAGTACTTC,CASRWDREGEQYF
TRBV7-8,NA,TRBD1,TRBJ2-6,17,TGTGCCAGCAGACGAGGACAGGGAAATTCTGGGGCCAACGTCCTGACTTTC,CASRRGQGNSGANVLTF
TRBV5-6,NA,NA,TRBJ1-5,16,TGTGCCAGCAGCTTGATGATGTCGAACTCCAATCAGCCCCAGCATTTT,CASSLMMSNSNQPQHF
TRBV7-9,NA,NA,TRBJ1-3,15,TGTGCCAGCAGCTTGGGACACCTCTCTGGAAACACCATATATTTT,CASSLGHLSGNTIYF
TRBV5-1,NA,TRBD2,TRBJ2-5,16,TGCGCCAGCAGCTTGGGCCTAGCGGGAGGAGAAGAGACCCAGTACTTC,CASSLGLAGGEETQYF
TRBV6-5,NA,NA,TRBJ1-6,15,TGTGCCAGCAGACTTTCGACAGGCCCTGAGGCACCCCTCCACTTT,CASRLSTGPEAPLHF
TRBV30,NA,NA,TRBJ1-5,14,TGTGCCTGGAGTGTACTGGCGGGCAATCAGCCCCAGCATTTT,CAWSVLAGNQPQHF
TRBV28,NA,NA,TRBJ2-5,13,TGTGCCAGCAGTTTCAGTAACCTAGAGACCCAGTACTTC,CASSFSNLETQYF
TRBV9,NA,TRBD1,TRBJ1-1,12,TGTGCCAGCAGCGTAGGGACAGGTGAAGCTTTCTTT,CASSVGTGEAFF
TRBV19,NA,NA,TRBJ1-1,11,TGTGCCAGTAGTATGCAGGGGCTAGCTTTCTTT,CASSMQGLAFF
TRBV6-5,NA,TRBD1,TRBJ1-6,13,TGTGCCAGCTCTCACAGGGGGGATTCACCCCTCCACTTT,CASSHRGDSPLHF
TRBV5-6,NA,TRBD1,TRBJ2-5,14,TGTGCCAGCAGCTCGGGGACAGGGATAGAGACCCAGTACTTC,CASSSGTGIETQYF
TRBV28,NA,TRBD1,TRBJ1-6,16,TGTGCCAGCAGTTGGATACAGGGGGCAGGTAATTCACCCCTCCACTTT,CASSWIQGAGNSPLHF
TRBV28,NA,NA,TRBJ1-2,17,TGTGCCAGCAGTTTAGTGGCAGGGGCCCGTGTCTTCTATGGCTACACCTTC,CASSLVAGARVFYGYTF
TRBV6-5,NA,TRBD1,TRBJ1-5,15,TGTGCCAGCATTACCGGGACAGGGGACGGTCAGCCCCAGCATTTT,CASITGTGDGQPQHF